This T cell receptor (beta chain) was identified during a study of cytomegalovirus exposure and HLA in healthy donors (dated by TCRdb to about 2017). Study-level background: An earlier analysis of roughly 630 of the donors reported about 250 Gb of sequence data and 100 million to 140 million unique TCR beta sequences from 190 million or so T cells. A later analysis re-examined previously published TCR beta repertoires from 600 to 700 donors and added high-resolution HLA genotyping to investigate patterns of TCR occurrence. A handful of DR-DQ haplotypes were handled as single units for association and clustering because linkage in the cohort was strong. Approximately 330 gigabases of sequencing data and around 80 million unique TCR sequences made up an early release that covered fewer than 650 HLA-typed donors. HLA typing included class I and class II loci at four-digit resolution. The study profiled the T cell repertoires of hundreds of subjects by immunosequencing and related them to cytomegalovirus serostatus. High-throughput TCR immunosequencing, statistical association of individual TCRs with disease status, and machine learning were combined to predict cytomegalovirus infection status. Across around 400 genotyped donors of the cohort, an average of about 240,000 unique TCR beta nucleotide sequences per donor were sequenced, and roughly 17% of those sequences were non-productive. Rather than using new phenotypic data, the later analysis identified candidate immune exposures from TCR beta sequences and from how often those sequences occurred across donors. The aim of the study was to test whether cataloging public T cell receptors could identify signatures of past pathogen exposure. An earlier analysis of a few hundred of the donors applied high-throughput TCR beta sequencing to assess whether each TCR beta V gene segment acted as functional or pseudogenic. A separate validation cohort of about 110 different subjects was used in addition to the 666-subject first cohort. The number of typed donors differed by locus: 629-630 for A, B, C, DRB1 and DQB1; some 500 for DQA1; 606 for DPA1; and 450 to 480 for DPB1. All discovery cohort repertoires had been generated using a single sequencing platform. Among the roughly 410 genotyped donors, around 81% belonged to the genetic ancestry cluster associated with self-reported Caucasian donors. A later genetic analysis used genome-wide SNP genotypes for about 65% of the 666 donors, treating that subset as a discovery cohort. Donor age, sex, ethnicity and CMV serostatus were compiled together with the repertoire data. The study at large found these results: The classifier was reported to diagnose cytomegalovirus status with high specificity and sensitivity in both the original and validation cohorts. A group of highly shared sequence variants was considered likely to be a technical artifact of the sequencing pipeline. Correlated functional status among segregating V segments might reflect linkage disequilibrium, but an unknown experimental factor could not be ruled out. When HLA alleles, especially DR and DQ, strongly co-occurred, TCR associations were difficult to assign to individual alleles. A total of some 180 TCR beta chains were listed by the study as associated with cytomegalovirus. A few of the identified cytomegalovirus-associated TCR beta chains were confirmed in vitro to be specific for cytomegalovirus antigens. In an earlier analysis of approximately 590 of the donors, most TCR beta V segments appeared in productive rearrangements about 90% or about 30% of the time, broadly matching IMGT annotations. For the cohort, immune exposure information was limited to CMV serostatus. A later genetic analysis reported fewer N-insertions in productive TCRs among donors in an Asian-associated ancestry cluster than the roughly 670-donor mean. According to the authors, the approach could potentially be generalized to other disease states and immunological phenotypes. Most TCR sequences were seen in very few donors, while some public TCRs were found in many individuals. A later analysis found that HLA-associated TCR beta chains were more clonally expanded and had lower generation probabilities than equally common non-associated chains. Because the 87-base-pair reads could not distinguish some IMGT-functional V segments, including TRBV6-2 and TRBV6-3, those segments were excluded. According to a later analysis, TCR association rates differed among HLA loci, with DRB1 alleles showing the most associated TCRs and HLA-C alleles showing the fewest. Most CMV-associated TCR beta chains appeared to be HLA-restricted in a later analysis, and the HLA associations seemed to be driven largely by CMV exposure. A further reported finding was that TCR beta sequences accurately predicted the HLA-A and HLA-B alleles for most subjects in the first cohort. A later analysis associated about 17,000 TCR beta sequences with specific HLA alleles at a false discovery rate of 0.05. According to a later analysis, parvovirus B19, influenza, CMV and Epstein-Barr virus appeared linked to several top co-occurrence clusters. Presence/absence analyses assumed roughly uniform sequencing depth across donors, an assumption that may not hold. Because counts were too low, seventeen rarely observed V segments, including chromosome 9 orphons, were left out of the earlier analysis of 587 of the donors. An association between a missense DCLRE1C variant and V-gene and J-gene trimming of TCR beta chains was found in a later genetic analysis and replicated in an independent cohort. The cohort was sequenced for TCR beta chains only, and without alpha or paired-chain data the features that could be detected were limited. Because HLA typing was unavailable for some donors at each locus, only the typed subset was used in association tests.

On this clone: Its recognized antigen is unknown. No base quality values were provided; no much bigger clone lies one nucleotide off.

The cohort consisted of 600 or so healthy bone marrow donors. At the time of sampling, all cohort members were nominally healthy, though unrecorded immune exposures were likely present. The donor was CMV seropositive and belonged to the group of over 250 seropositive cohort members. Every donor gave a peripheral blood sample, and the peripheral blood mononuclear cells from that sample were used for TCR beta sequencing. Genomic DNA was extracted from the blood cell samples with the Qiagen DNeasy Blood Extraction Kit. Library preparation was by the immunoSEQ multiplex PCR assay. For the multiplex PCR, a mixture combining 60 forward primers for TCR Vbeta segments and 13 reverse primers for TCR Jbeta segments was used. The CDR3 region of rearranged TCR beta genes was amplified from genomic DNA by a multiplex PCR assay. The Illumina HiSeq System was used to sequence the amplified TCR beta libraries as 87-base-pair reads. The study's processing was this. Across the 500 to 700 repertoires, a later analysis counted approximately 75 million unique TCR beta chains, roughly 11 million of which were shared by at least two donors. To remove PCR and sequencing errors, raw reads were error-corrected and collapsed into unique sequences using a nearest-neighbor algorithm that merged closely related sequences. Alignment of CDR3 sequences to IMGT reference sequences was used to assign V, D and J gene segments. For a sequence to be retained, a match of at least six nucleotides was required to both a V gene segment and a J gene segment. A rearrangement counted as productive if the CDR3 had no stop codons and remained in frame with V and J, and every other rearrangement counted as non-productive. Following IMGT convention, CDR3 was defined as the stretch from the second conserved V-encoded cysteine up to the conserved J-encoded phenylalanine. Sequences without an unambiguous match to a single V gene segment were excluded from the earlier analysis of a few hundred of the donors. In an earlier analysis of approximately 610 of the donors, V segments were called functional above 56.7% productive rearrangements and were called segregating when the between-donor standard deviation exceeded 5%. A statistical classification framework was developed to diagnose cytomegalovirus status using the catalog of TCR beta chain sequences. A later analysis assigned V and J genes by comparing TCR nucleotide sequences with IMGT/GENE-DB human TR gene sequences. In a later analysis, CDR3 sequences and most-parsimonious VDJ recombination scenarios were assigned using the TCRdist pipeline. In a later analysis, every TCR beta chain was defined by the combination of its CDR3 amino acid sequence and its V-gene family, and reads without a unique V-gene family were dropped. As a way to deal with suspected cross-contamination and a sequencing artifact, a later analysis dropped 450 to 600 nucleotide sequences that were highly shared and had low generation probability. In a later analysis, a clonal expansion index was calculated for each public chain from normalized within-repertoire ranks of inferred template counts. Generation probabilities in a later analysis came from a VDJ recombination model fitted to out-of-frame rearrangements, and those results were checked against IGoR. A later analysis scored TCR-TCR, TCR-HLA and TCR-CMV co-occurrence with hypergeometric tests, applying a repertoire-size bias correction to TCR pairs. To estimate false discovery rates, a later analysis permuted the HLA or CMV assignments 20 times. In a later analysis, co-occurring TCRs were grouped using DBSCAN, and TCRdist sequence similarity was added for clustering within HLA-allele-positive subsets. Co-occurrence clustering excluded repertoires with fewer than 30,000 or more than 120,000 public chains, plus five with anomalous nucleotide sharing. TCRdb took over this immuneACCESS table, retaining in-frame rearrangements with V and J assigned. Such tables are incomplete; in checked studies, under half of the missing clones stem from an unresolved V gene, and the remainder is unexplained. That table is the source of V, J and clone size, and D and trimming were worked out from the DNA. This sample comprises 150,000 to 200,000 clones, 60% to 80% of them detected only once. 2.2% of the sample belongs to the ten largest clones.

At the junction V is shortened by 5 bases and J by 5 bases; bases outside the gene matches: 7. The germline V gene encodes CDR1 SGHAT and CDR2 FQNNGV. From the cysteine up to the phenylalanine, the CDR3 has a length of 14 residues. Here the CDR3 DNA is all that survives: 42 bases in frame from base 1. The source material was PBMCs. This receptor was identified in a man aged 50 to 59 in good health and CMV-seropositive. The sequence links TRBV11-2 to TRBJ2-5; 8 central bases correspond to TRBD1. The CDR3 amino acid sequence is: CASSLGQGAETQYF. The sequenced DNA: TGTGCCAGCAGCCTAGGGCAGGGGGCGGAGACCCAGTACTTC.